This T cell receptor beta chain was identified in a study of T cells expressing NK-cell markers. Overall study: Sequenced donors, eight in total, included seven who were HCMV-seropositive and one who was seronegative. Overall study findings and caveats: Whether the expanded NKG2C+ T cell clones recognized HCMV remained unclear.

Libraries used 5'RACE template switching adding universal primer site and UMIs. From its re-call of the 5' RACE reads, TCRdb lists each CDR3 protein once, without DNA. The repertoire table contains some 300,000 distinct CDR3 sequences. As for this clonotype: Its antigen is currently unknown.

This CDR3 has 13 residues. CDR1 and CDR2 from the germline V gene are DFQATT and SNEGSKA (reference sequence). The V gene is TRBV20-1, the J gene TRBJ1-6. The source of this sequence is a man younger than 35 in good health. The sample consisted of blood T cells: a sorted CD56 or NKG2C T cell subset, CD4+ or CD8+ T cells, or bulk PBMC T cells (not recorded which). CDR3 sequence reads: CSAPGLLNSPLHF.